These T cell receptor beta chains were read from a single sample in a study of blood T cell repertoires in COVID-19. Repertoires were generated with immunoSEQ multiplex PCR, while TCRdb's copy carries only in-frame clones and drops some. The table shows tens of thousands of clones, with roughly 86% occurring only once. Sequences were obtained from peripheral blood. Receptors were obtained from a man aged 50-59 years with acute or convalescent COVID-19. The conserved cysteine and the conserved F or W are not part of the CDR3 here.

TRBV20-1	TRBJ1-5	SASDQNQPQH
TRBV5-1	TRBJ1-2	ASSLAPTGGYGYT
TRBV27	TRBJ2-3	ASRDRGFGATDTQY
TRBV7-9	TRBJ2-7	ASSPPDRGGVDEQY
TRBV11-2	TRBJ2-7	ASTRQGVYEQY
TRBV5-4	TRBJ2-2	ASCMDRGRTGELF
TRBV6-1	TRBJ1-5	ASSEVGGRYSNQPQH
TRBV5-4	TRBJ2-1	ASSFGREGVYEQF
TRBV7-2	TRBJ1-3	ASSLIRRASGNTIY
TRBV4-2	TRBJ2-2	ASSPGQAKTGELF
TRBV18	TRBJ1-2	ASSPARSQGYT
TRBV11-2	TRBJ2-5	ASSSSAGGAKTQY
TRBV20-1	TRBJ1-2	SASPPGVEGYT
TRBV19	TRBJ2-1	ASSLGLAAWDEQF
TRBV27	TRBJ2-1	ASSLSSGGPTHNEQF
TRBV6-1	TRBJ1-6	ASSERAWRDSPLH
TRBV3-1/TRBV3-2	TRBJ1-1	ASSQDLEGKAF
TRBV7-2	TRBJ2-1	ASSLLGGIYNEQF
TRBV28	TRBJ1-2	ASRIGGGPGGT
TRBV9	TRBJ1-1	ASSVSGNTEAF
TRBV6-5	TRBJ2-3	ASRNPKGPPDTQY
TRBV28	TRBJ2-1	ASSPSFFNEQF
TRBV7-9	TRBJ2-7	ASSLGGPTEQY
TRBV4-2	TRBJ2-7	ASSQRSGGGHEQY
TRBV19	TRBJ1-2	ASSPAKVLGQHGYT
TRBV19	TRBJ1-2	ASSPRDRARYGYT
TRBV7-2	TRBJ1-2	ASSWGRGYGYT
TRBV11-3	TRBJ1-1	ASSLGGDTSNTEAF
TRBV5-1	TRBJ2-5	ASGDSPILETQY
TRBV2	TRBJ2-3	ASSEIGAPGSDTQY
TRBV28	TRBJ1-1	ASSRGGQGGTEAF